This T cell receptor (beta chain) was identified during a study of T cell clonality in common variable immunodeficiency. Study-wide findings and caveats: CVID subjects showed higher TCRbeta clonality than healthy controls. Common variable immunodeficiency TCR beta sequences reportedly had fewer deletions and N-nucleotide insertions. The cause of increased CVID clonality remains unclear without subpopulation sequencing.

CDR3 length: 15 amino acids. Germline CDR1 LNHDA, CDR2 SQIVND (reference sequence). V was clipped by 5 bases and J by 2 bases, with 10 bases between them. This clone has a count of ten or more. Its antigen is currently unknown. The DNA ends 3 residues before the CDR3 does, and the rest of the CDR3 is filled in from the germline J gene. Each donor provided about 4.5 to 8.5 ml of heparinized whole blood. The repertoire was sequenced with immunoSEQ multiplex PCR; TCRdb's copy has only in-frame clones and lacks some. Sampling found tens of thousands of clones, none seen once. The TCR comes from a person between 18 and 75 years old in good health. The rearrangement uses TRBV19 and TRBJ2-6, with D tentatively TRBD1 (5 bases). The source material was peripheral blood mononuclear cells. The CDR3 bases that were read are TGTGCCAGTAGTGCAACAGGTACTGGGGCCAACGTC. It encodes CASSATGTGANV. The whole CDR3 reads CASSATGTGANVLTF.